This is a list of T cell receptor beta chains from one sample in a study of breast tumors, draining lymph nodes, adjacent tissues. TCRdb processed the multiplex PCR reads anew with MiXCR; each CDR3 protein has one entry. Here the sample spans a few hundred thousand distinct CDR3 sequences, around 35% being singletons. The specimen sequenced was axillary lymph node tissue. Source of these receptors: a female donor with breast cancer. Some clones in this sample may be carry-over from other donors' samples. Each CDR3 is given without its conserved first and last residue. The order of the fields is CDR3 protein, V gene, J gene.

CDR3aa: ASSVRGDNSPLH
v_gene: TRBV9
j_gene: TRBJ1-6

CDR3aa: ASSIGGQVESPLH
v_gene: TRBV19
j_gene: TRBJ1-6

CDR3aa: ASSIRAGTATNTEAF
v_gene: TRBV19
j_gene: TRBJ1-1

CDR3aa: ASSLRTGGDSPLH
v_gene: TRBV4-3
j_gene: TRBJ1-6

CDR3aa: ASSPRGAPVLF
v_gene: TRBV6-1
j_gene: TRBJ1-4

CDR3aa: ASSFGQYNEQF
v_gene: TRBV7-3
j_gene: TRBJ2-1

CDR3aa: ASSNGQLYGYT
v_gene: TRBV6-5
j_gene: TRBJ1-2

CDR3aa: ATSGSPENYGYT
v_gene: TRBV24-1
j_gene: TRBJ1-2

CDR3aa: AGSLYSDSYEQY
v_gene: TRBV5-1
j_gene: TRBJ2-7

CDR3aa: ASSTMRASGGEQY
v_gene: TRBV19
j_gene: TRBJ2-7

CDR3aa: ASSRQGTLYGYT
v_gene: TRBV6-5
j_gene: TRBJ1-2

CDR3aa: RLGTGDGYT
v_gene: TRBV20-1
j_gene: TRBJ1-2

CDR3aa: ASSGDKAGRTYSGNTIY
v_gene: TRBV25-1
j_gene: TRBJ1-3

CDR3aa: ASSQDLTGDHEQY
v_gene: TRBV4-3
j_gene: TRBJ2-7

CDR3aa: ASSRERYEQY
v_gene: TRBV18
j_gene: TRBJ2-7

CDR3aa: ASSLPPWGMASPLH
v_gene: TRBV7-3
j_gene: TRBJ1-6

CDR3aa: ASGFVRVGGGTQY
v_gene: TRBV12-5
j_gene: TRBJ2-5

CDR3aa: ASSEYRGGEQF
v_gene: TRBV6-5
j_gene: TRBJ2-1

CDR3aa: ASDAWAGGPNEKLF
v_gene: TRBV7-2
j_gene: TRBJ1-4

CDR3aa: ASSFYICSAVAGGVETQY
v_gene: TRBV7-6
j_gene: TRBJ2-5

CDR3aa: AGSEGGGASYEQY
v_gene: TRBV10-2
j_gene: TRBJ2-7

CDR3aa: SEGGEKLF
v_gene: TRBV29-1
j_gene: TRBJ1-4

CDR3aa: SARDPGGAEGYT
v_gene: TRBV20-1
j_gene: TRBJ1-2

CDR3aa: ASSLLAGGTNEQF
v_gene: TRBV7-3
j_gene: TRBJ2-1

CDR3aa: ASGYRGGARGSGNTIY
v_gene: TRBV12-5
j_gene: TRBJ1-3

CDR3aa: ASSLVTVSGNTIY
v_gene: TRBV7-2
j_gene: TRBJ1-3

CDR3aa: ASSQDVRGTEAF
v_gene: TRBV4-3
j_gene: TRBJ1-1

CDR3aa: ASSPPGEGGYT
v_gene: TRBV18
j_gene: TRBJ1-2

CDR3aa: ASRDSTGEGTEQY
v_gene: TRBV6-1
j_gene: TRBJ2-7

CDR3aa: SAQPPRGDSDTQY
v_gene: TRBV20-1
j_gene: NA

CDR3aa: ASSVGTSGGAGYNEQF
v_gene: TRBV9
j_gene: TRBJ2-1

CDR3aa: ASSLSGGSSYNEQF
v_gene: TRBV5-1
j_gene: TRBJ2-1

CDR3aa: SGRTSGVETQY
v_gene: TRBV20-1
j_gene: TRBJ2-5

CDR3aa: ASSSDSLSPLH
v_gene: TRBV5-1
j_gene: TRBJ1-6

CDR3aa: ASSSEDRVANSPLH
v_gene: TRBV7-9
j_gene: TRBJ1-6

CDR3aa: ASSSSRGGLSLRTDTQY
v_gene: TRBV19
j_gene: TRBJ2-3

CDR3aa: ASSPSVGRYYGYT
v_gene: TRBV6-5
j_gene: TRBJ1-2

CDR3aa: ASNFHAREEKLF
v_gene: TRBV6-9
j_gene: TRBJ1-4

CDR3aa: ASRIQGSVPDTQY
v_gene: TRBV5-6
j_gene: TRBJ2-3

CDR3aa: ASRVFSTDTQY
v_gene: TRBV27
j_gene: TRBJ2-3